The next 11 T cell receptor beta chains were all read from a single sample in a study of memory CD4+ T cells and cytomegalovirus serostatus. Single viable CD3+CD4+CD8-CD45RO+ cells were sorted as the memory CD4+ T cells. Produced via immunoSEQ multiplex PCR; TCRdb's table is partial and in-frame only. The sample records 40,000 to 55,000 clones, approximately 82% being singletons. Input material: memory CD4+ T cells from blood. The receptors derive from an adult in good health and CMV-seronegative.

Remarks on this clone: Different DNA sequences within this sample yield the same CDR3. Here the CDR3 DNA reads TGTGCCAGCAGCGTAGGGGGCGGTCCGGGTCAGCCCCAGCATTTT. It is translated as CASSVGGGPGQPQHF. This rearrangement joins TRBV9 to TRBJ1-5; D is perhaps TRBD1 (5 bases). V gave up 0 bases and J gave up 6 bases, with 13 bases separating them. CDR1 is SGDLS, CDR2 YYNGEE, per germline. The CDR3 is 15 amino acids. Supplemented by reference TRBV9 and TRBJ1-5, the full variable domain reads DSGVTQTPKHLITATGQRVTLRCSPRSGDLSVYWYQQSLDQGLQFLIQYYNGEERAKGNILERFSAQQFPDLHSELNLSSLELGDSALYFCASSVGGGPGQPQHFGDGTRLSIL.

J is TRBJ2-1 and V is TRBV19; 12 nucleotides match TRBD2. The length of the CDR3 is 16 residues. The germline gives CDR1 LNHDA, CDR2 SQIVND (reference sequence). The V segment lost 6 bases and the J segment 5 bases; nucleotides outside the gene matches: 8. CDR3 amino acids: CASRRTSGGPDNEQFF. The CDR3 DNA is TGTGCCAGTAGACGTACTAGCGGGGGGCCCGACAATGAGCAGTTCTTC. Looking up the rest from reference TRBV19 and TRBJ2-1 gives the full variable domain: DGGITQSPKYLFRKEGQNVTLSCEQNLNHDAMYWYRQDPGQGLRLIYYSQIVNDFQKGDIAEGYSVSREKKESFPLTVTSAQKNPTAFYLCASRRTSGGPDNEQFFGPGTRLTVL.

The rearrangement uses TRBV5-4 and TRBJ2-7; no firm D call. The CDR3 is 14 residues long. CDR1 is SGHNT, CDR2 YYREEE, per germline (reference sequence). V dropped 0 bases and J dropped 3 bases, with 10 bases sitting between them. CDR3 loop: CASSLDQHLYEQYF. In DNA form, the CDR3 reads TGTGCCAGCAGCTTGGATCAGCACCTCTACGAGCAGTACTTC.

The V gene is TRBV6-6, the J gene TRBJ1-1, with D possibly being TRBD1 (5 bases). Germline V CDR1 and CDR2: MNHNY, SVGAGI (reference sequence). Trimming removed 6 bases at V and 0 bases at J, with 8 bases between. The CDR3 contains 13 residues. As DNA, the CDR3 is TGTGCCAGCAGGGACACTATGAACACTGAAGCTTTCTTT. This codes for CASRDTMNTEAFF.

This chain uses TRBV2 with TRBJ2-7, with a possible D match to TRBD2 (5 bases). The V and J ends lost 4 bases and 7 bases respectively, with 14 bases between them. From germline, CDR1 is SNHLY and CDR2 FYNNEI. The CDR3 is 13 residues long. CDR3 in amino acids: CASSGAPRGEQYF. DNA of the CDR3: TGTGCCAGCAGTGGGGCCCCGCGCGGGGAGCAGTACTTC.

Here the CDR3 reads CASSLRAYNEQFF. CDR3 DNA: TGTGCCAGCAGCTTACGGGCTTACAATGAGCAGTTCTTC. The rearrangement uses TRBV7-8 and TRBJ2-1; D gene unclear. V dropped 2 bases and J dropped 4 bases, with 6 bases sitting between them. Per the germline V gene, CDR1 is SGHVS and CDR2 is FQNEAQ. CDR3 length equals 13 residues.

The genes are TRBV11-1 and TRBJ2-1, with TRBD2 as a possible D gene (7 bases). The CDR3 is 15 amino acids. The ends were cut back, 2 bases at V and 7 bases at J, with 15 bases in the middle. CDR1 and CDR2 (germline): SGHAT, FQDESV (reference sequence). The CDR3 is CASSLLGGAGNEQFF. DNA for the CDR3: TGTGCCAGCAGCTTACTAGGGGGGGCCGGGAATGAGCAGTTCTTC. The entire variable domain, with the rest obtained from reference TRBV11-1 and TRBJ2-1, is as follows: EAEVAQSPRYKITEKSQAVAFWCDPISGHATLYWYRQILGQGPELLVQFQDESVVDDSQLPKDRFSAERLKGVDSTLKIQPAELGDSAMYLCASSLLGGAGNEQFFGPGTRLTVL.

This chain uses TRBV19 with TRBJ2-5; the D call may be TRBD1 or TRBD2 (5 bases each). This CDR3 contains 13 residues. CDR1 is LNHDA and CDR2 is SQIVND in the germline V gene (reference sequence). The V end lost 6 bases, the J end lost 0 bases, and 8 bases lay between the germline ends. The CDR3 reads CASRGDHQETQYF. In DNA, the CDR3 is TGTGCCAGTAGAGGGGACCACCAAGAGACCCAGTACTTC.

The table lists this clone with a few counts. The V gene is TRBV6-1, the J gene TRBJ1-2; the D gene is possibly TRBD1 (5 bases). The V end was cut by 0 bases, the J end by 4 bases, with 12 bases between. The CDR3 consists of 15 residues. CDR1 MNHNS and CDR2 SASEGT come from the germline V gene. CDR3 in amino acids: CASSEAPGDGYGYTF. In DNA, the CDR3 is TGTGCCAGCAGTGAAGCGCCTGGGGACGGCTATGGCTACACCTTC.

J is TRBJ1-4 and V is TRBV7-2; 7 nucleotides match TRBD1. V dropped 5 bases and J dropped 3; count of bases not matched to a gene: 6. The length of the CDR3 is 15 residues. CDR1 SGHTA and CDR2 FQGNSA come from the germline V gene. CDR3 sequence reads: CASSSYRGPNEKLFF. The CDR3 DNA reads TGTGCCAGCAGCAGCTACAGGGGCCCTAATGAAAAACTGTTTTTT. The full variable domain, its missing parts supplied by reference TRBV7-2 and TRBJ1-4, is GAGVSQSPSNKVTEKGKDVELRCDPISGHTALYWYRQSLGQGLEFLIYFQGNSAPDKSGLPSDRFSAERTGGSVSTLTIQRTQQEDSAVYLCASSSYRGPNEKLFFGSGTQLSVL.

The rearrangement links TRBV6-1 to TRBJ2-7; 9 nucleotides align to TRBD2. V lost 2 bases to trimming and J lost 1 base; unmatched junction nucleotides: 3. Germline CDR1 MNHNS, CDR2 SASEGT. The CDR3 length is 15 residues. CDR3 region: CASSELAGISYEQYF. The CDR3 bases are TGTGCCAGCAGTGAACTAGCGGGGATATCCTACGAGCAGTACTTC.